The next 19 T cell receptor beta chains were all read from a single sample in a study of T cells in Graves' hyperthyroidism and ophthalmopathy. Amplification of TCR beta CDR3 regions used RNA as the template. HTBI primers drove first-round RT-PCR of the TCR CDR3. TCRdb fed the multiplex PCR reads into MiXCR, producing one record per CDR3 protein. This sample has some 270,000 distinct CDR3 sequences; roughly 13% occur once, and the top ten carry 7.5% to 8%. Sequencing input: blood. Receptors originate from a woman aged 25-40 years with Graves' hyperthyroidism that later progressed to Graves' ophthalmopathy.

This clonotype occurred a few times. Sequence at one end of the junction differs from germline and may be a read error. CDR3 amino acids: CAGSSGSPYEQYF. In DNA form, the CDR3 reads TGTGCCGGCAGTTCGGGGAGTCCCTACGAGCAGTACTTC. The rearrangement uses TRBV27 and TRBJ2-7; a weak D match, TRBD2 (5 bases). This CDR3 has 13 amino acids. The V gene's germline CDR1 is MNHEY and CDR2 SMNVEV (reference sequence).

This clonotype was observed a few times. V usage is TRBV10-3 and J usage is TRBJ2-3; 10 bases are shared with TRBD1. CDR3 length equals 19 residues. Unmatched junction bases numbered 16, after V lost 5 bases and J lost 2 bases. In germline, CDR1 is ENHRY, CDR2 SYGVKD. The CDR3 reads CAISSHQGTGAEYTDTQYF. The CDR3 bases are TGTGCCATCAGTTCCCACCAAGGGACAGGGGCAGAGTACACAGATACGCAGTATTTT.

J is TRBJ2-7 and V is TRBV9; 14 bases match TRBD2. Germline V CDR1 and CDR2: SGDLS, YYNGEE. Trimming took 3 bases from V and 4 from J; bases not matched to a gene: 6. This CDR3 is 16 amino acids long. The CDR3 sequence is CASSGGLAGVEYEQYF. The CDR3 coding sequence is TGTGCCAGCAGCGGGGGACTAGCGGGAGTTGAATACGAGCAGTACTTC.

CDR3 bases: TGCGCCAGCAGCCAAGGGTGGGATACTCGCGAGCAGTACTTC. The encoded protein is CASSQGWDTREQYF. This chain connects TRBV4-1 to TRBJ2-7; D ambiguous. From germline, CDR1 is MGHRA and CDR2 YSYEKL. CDR3 size: 14 residues. Trimming took off 1 base at V and 6 bases at J, with 13 bases between the two ends.

The sample holds many counts of this clonotype. The chain has TRBV30 and TRBJ1-1; D possibly corresponds to TRBD1 (5 bases). CDR3 length equals 13 residues. The ends were cut back, 5 bases at V and 3 bases at J, with 13 bases in the middle. The germline gives CDR1 GTSNPN, CDR2 SVGIG (reference sequence). The CDR3 loop is CAWDTGGDTEAFF. CDR3 in DNA: TGTGCCTGGGACACGGGGGGAGACACTGAAGCTTTCTTT.

This chain connects TRBV7-3 to TRBJ2-1; 7 positions match TRBD2. This CDR3 contains 16 residues. V was pared by 4 bases and J by 0 bases, with 6 bases of the junction left unmatched. In germline, CDR1 is SGHTA, CDR2 FQGTGA. The CDR3 nucleotides read TGTGCCAGCAGCTCCTTTGGCGGGAGCTCCTACAATGAGCAGTTCTTC. It codes for CASSSFGGSSYNEQFF.

Many counts were recorded for this clonotype. This chain links TRBV7-9 with TRBJ2-1; 8 bases map to TRBD2. V shed 3 bases, J shed 1 base, and the junction held 11 bases outside the gene matches. There are 18 residues in the CDR3. Looked up from germline, CDR1 is SEHNR and CDR2 is FQNEAQ (reference sequence). The chain's CDR3 is CASSLDALAGWSYNEQFF. For the CDR3, the DNA is TGTGCCAGCAGCTTGGATGCCTTAGCGGGATGGTCCTACAATGAGCAGTTCTTC. Together with reference TRBV7-9 and TRBJ2-1, the CDR3 gives the full variable domain: DTGVSQNPRHKITKRGQNVTFRCDPISEHNRLYWYRQTLGQGPEFLTYFQNEAQLEKSRLLSDRFSAERPKGSFSTLEIQRTEQGDSAMYLCASSLDALAGWSYNEQFFGPGTRLTVL.

In its sample, this clonotype was seen many times. V gene TRBV30 combines with J gene TRBJ2-2; tentative D call: TRBD1 (6 bases). V lost 3 bases, J lost 5 bases, and 13 bases lay in between. CDR1 GTSNPN and CDR2 SVGIG come from the germline V gene (reference sequence). This CDR3 is 14 amino acids long. This chain's CDR3 is CAWSSGVGTGELFF. CDR3 coding DNA: TGTGCCTGGAGCTCAGGGGTCGGGACCGGGGAGCTGTTTTTT.

This clonotype has ten or more counts. This chain links TRBV2 with TRBJ1-1; D uncertain. V gave up 4 bases and J gave up 1 base, with 10 bases separating them. The CDR3 has 14 residues. The germline gives CDR1 SNHLY, CDR2 FYNNEI. The CDR3 loop is CASSAIAGNTEAFF. The CDR3 nucleotides read TGTGCCAGCAGTGCCATTGCGGGGAACACTGAAGCTTTCTTT.

The chain employs TRBV18 and TRBJ1-2; no reliable D call. V lost 10 bases and J 4 bases, leaving 10 bases between the germline ends. CDR1 and CDR2 (germline): KGHSH, LQKENI. The CDR3 is 11 residues long. The CDR3 reads CATKATYGYTF. CDR3 sequence (DNA): TGTGCCACCAAGGCGACCTATGGCTACACCTTC.

This clonotype has at least ten counts. This chain links TRBV7-2 with TRBJ2-7; 9 bases align to TRBD1. V lost 5 bases, J lost 2 bases, and 4 bases stayed unmatched. The V gene's germline CDR1 is SGHTA and CDR2 FQGNSA. This CDR3 is built from 14 residues. The CDR3 reads CASSVDRGPYEQYF. CDR3 sequence (DNA): TGTGCCAGCAGCGTGGACAGGGGCCCCTACGAGCAGTACTTC.

This clonotype was counted many times. The rearrangement joins TRBV28 to TRBJ2-7, with 9 bases identical to TRBD2. The V gene's germline CDR1 is MDHEN and CDR2 SYDVKM. This CDR3 is 14 amino acids long. V gave up 2 bases and J gave up 3 bases; unmatched junction bases: 2. CDR3 nucleotide sequence: TGTGCCAGCAGTTTACTAGCGGGGAACTACGAGCAGTACTTC. It specifies CASSLLAGNYEQYF.

This clonotype was seen ten or more times. The V gene is TRBV27, the J gene TRBJ2-5, with D unclear. Trimming pared 6 bases from V and 4 bases from J, leaving 15 bases between. Looked up from germline, CDR1 is MNHEY and CDR2 is SMNVEV (reference sequence). This CDR3 has 14 residues. In nucleotides, the CDR3 is TGTGCCAGCAGAGAGGCTGGGGTAGGAGAGACCCAGTACTTC. This encodes CASREAGVGETQYF.

This clonotype came up many times. This chain links TRBV28 with TRBJ2-1, with a possible D match to TRBD2 (6 bases). Trimming shortened V by 8 bases and J by 6 bases, and 20 bases separated the two germline ends. The V gene's germline CDR1 is MDHEN and CDR2 SYDVKM. The CDR3 runs 15 residues. CDR3 sequence reads: CASCQSDRGGNEQFF. For the CDR3, the DNA is TGTGCCAGCTGCCAGTCGGACCGGGGAGGCAATGAGCAGTTCTTC.

The chain links TRBV19 to TRBJ2-1; D is unresolved. V was pared by 5 bases and J by 0 bases, with 8 bases between. In germline, CDR1 is LNHDA, CDR2 SQIVND (reference sequence). The CDR3 runs to 14 residues. DNA for the CDR3: TGTGCCAGTAGTGTCGGAAACTCCTACAATGAGCAGTTCTTC. This sequence encodes CASSVGNSYNEQFF. Drawing the rest from reference TRBV19 and TRBJ2-1, the complete variable domain is DGGITQSPKYLFRKEGQNVTLSCEQNLNHDAMYWYRQDPGQGLRLIYYSQIVNDFQKGDIAEGYSVSREKKESFPLTVTSAQKNPTAFYLCASSVGNSYNEQFFGPGTRLTVL.

This clonotype was counted many times. V and J are TRBV12-3 or TRBV12-4 and TRBJ2-7, with 7 bases that match TRBD1. The length of the CDR3 is 15 residues. The J segment lost 5 bases and the V segment lost 2 bases, leaving 9 bases of the junction unmatched. The chain's CDR3 is CASSLKGAGSHEQYF. In DNA, the CDR3 is TGTGCCAGCAGTTTAAAGGGGGCAGGGAGCCACGAGCAGTACTTC.

In this sample, this clonotype turned up many times. The J gene is TRBJ2-7, the V gene TRBV12-3 or TRBV12-4; 8 nucleotides agree with TRBD2. This CDR3 has 12 amino acids. V dropped 6 bases and J dropped 6; count of bases not matched to a gene: 4. The CDR3 DNA follows: TGTGCCAGCAGCCCGGGAGGGCCCGAGCAGTACTTC. This sequence encodes CASSPGGPEQYF.

This clonotype was counted many times. The genes are TRBV7-9 and TRBJ2-7; 7 bases match TRBD2. The length of the CDR3 is 18 residues. CDR1 SEHNR and CDR2 FQNEAQ come from the germline V gene (reference sequence). The J segment lost 6 bases and the V segment lost 0 bases, leaving 17 bases of the junction unmatched. The CDR3 DNA is TGTGCCAGCAGCTTAGCCCCCCCTGCGGGCGGGAGCACGGGCGAGCAGTACTTC. Translating it yields CASSLAPPAGGSTGEQYF.

In its sample, this clonotype was seen many times. The rearrangement links TRBV5-8 to TRBJ2-7; the D gene is possibly TRBD1 (6 bases). Trimming removed 6 bases at V and 0 bases at J, with 16 bases between. Germline lookup yields CDR1 SGHTS and CDR2 YDEGEE. CDR3 length: 15 residues. The CDR3 sequence is CASTQRGHPSYEQYF. As DNA, the CDR3 is TGTGCCAGCACCCAACGGGGACACCCCTCCTACGAGCAGTACTTC.